This T cell receptor (beta chain) was sequenced during a study of T cells in Graves' hyperthyroidism and ophthalmopathy. Study results and caveats: A model using 13 V-J features told ophthalmopathy apart from stable hyperthyroidism.

When ophthalmopathy did not progress within 18 months, Graves' hyperthyroidism was considered stable. Researchers amplified the TCR beta CDR3 regions from RNA transcripts. Using the HTBI primer set, a first-round RT-PCR was run on the TCR CDR3. TCRdb called the multiplex PCR reads again in MiXCR, with one record for every CDR3 protein. This table holds 45,000 to 55,000 distinct CDR3 sequences, 45% to 65% found once. The CDR3 has 15 amino acids. The germline gives CDR1 SGHTA, CDR2 FQGNSA. V lost 5 bases, J lost 9 bases, and 12 bases stayed unmatched. Turning to this clonotype: Its target is not known.

The rearrangement joins TRBV7-2 to TRBJ2-7, with TRBD2 identical over 11 bases. The sequence derives from a man between 18 and 29 years old with Graves' hyperthyroidism. The source material was peripheral blood or thyroid tissue (not recorded which). The CDR3 DNA follows: TGTGCCAGCAGCCATTCGACTAGCGGGGCGCGGGGGCAGTACTTC. It codes for CASSHSTSGARGQYF.